This T cell receptor beta chain was retrieved from a study of blood T cell repertoires in COVID-19. Study summary: Acute and convalescent COVID-19 samples came from the United States, Italy and Spain. Sample material is recorded as cDNA or gDNA derived from T cells, B-cell-depleted T cells, or PBMCs.

V was trimmed by 5 bases and J by 7 bases, leaving 21 bases between them. The CDR3 covers 16 residues. The germline V gene has CDR1 SGHAT and CDR2 FQNNGV. The assay was immunoSEQ multiplex PCR, and TCRdb's table has in-frame clones only and misses some. The sample consists of around 160,000 clones, 84% of them appearing once. The study recruited exposed participants who had met a COVID-19 case within 2 weeks before entry. This clone is a singleton in its sample. The TCR comes from a woman aged 50 to 65 who had been exposed to COVID-19. The chain is built from TRBV11-2 and TRBJ1-5; TRBD1 might be the D (6 bases). The sample taken for sequencing was PBMCs or T cells enriched from blood (not recorded which). The CDR3 sequence: CASSPAAGGLRQPQHF. The CDR3 coding sequence is TGTGCCAGCAGCCCGGCGGCGGGGGGCTTGAGACAGCCCCAGCATTTT.